This TCR beta chain was retrieved from a study of regulatory T cells in long-lasting Graves disease. This clonotype was recorded at least ten times. Indicated time point: newly diagnosed GD, antithyroid drugs for less than 3 months. After RNA was extracted from PBMCs, the TCR library was made from it. Building of the TCR beta libraries involved iRepertoire HTBI primers and Arm-PCR of CDR3 regions. TCRdb reprocessed the multiplex PCR reads via MiXCR and lists one record per CDR3 protein. The sample has about 500,000 distinct CDR3 sequences, 15% to 20% seen once. The data were also submitted as part of a second study, on T cells in Graves' hyperthyroidism and ophthalmopathy. That study adds: Most thyroid clonotypes expanded above 0.001 were also detected in blood.

Sequences were derived from peripheral blood mononuclear cells (PBMCs), sampled at new diagnosis, from a patient treated with antithyroid drugs. This TCR was sampled from a man aged 40-49 years with Graves disease.

CDR3 protein: CASSRDISYGYTF. CDR3 nucleotide sequence: TGCGCCAGCAGCCGCGACATTTCGTATGGCTACACCTTC. The V and J genes are TRBV4-1 and TRBJ1-2; no clear D. CDR1 is MGHRA and CDR2 is YSYEKL in the germline V gene. CDR3 length: 13 amino acids. The V end was cut by 4 bases, the J end by 5 bases, with 11 bases between.